This TCR beta chain is from a study of CD8+ T cells in alopecia areata. The overall study: Tofacitinib lasted 6 to 18 months, then 6 months off drug. Percentage of affected scalp area was the basis on which treated patients' severity was scored. Study-wide results and caveats: The presence of one nonresponder keeps the tie between baseline CD8+ expansion and response uncertain.

TCR sequencing used cDNA made by reverse transcription of extracted RNA. Repertoires were generated with immunoSEQ multiplex PCR, while TCRdb's copy carries only in-frame clones and drops some. The sample holds under 150,000 clones, under 65% seen once. With regard to this clone: Its antigen is unknown.

CDR1 and CDR2 (germline): SQVTM, ANQGSEA. V was shortened by 4 bases and J by 3 bases, with 4 bases between the two germline ends. The CDR3 length is 11 residues. Specified treatment: oral pan-JAK inhibitor, 5-10 mg twice daily. The source material was CD4+ T cells sorted from blood, sampled at week 4, from a patient treated with tofacitinib. This chain connects TRBV29-1 to TRBJ1-3; D is undetermined. This receptor was identified in a human donor with alopecia areata. CDR3 DNA sequence: TGCAGCGTTGGACATGGAAACACCATATATTTT. It translates to CSVGHGNTIYF. The variable domain in full, completed from reference TRBV29-1 and TRBJ1-3, reads SAVISQKPSRDICQRGTSLTIQCQVDSQVTMMFWYRQQPGQSLTLIATANQGSEATYESGFVIDKFPISRPNLTFSTLTVSNMSPEDSSIYLCSVGHGNTIYFGEGSWLTVV.